This TCR beta chain was sequenced in a study of blood T cells in healthy people across ages. Across the study: Per two T cells, template switching captured roughly one barcoded beta molecule.

With a J-beta primer mix and a sample-barcoded 5' primer, a second PCR ran roughly 6 to 11 cycles. Per sample, CDR3-containing paired-end reads numbered at least 2.5 million. TCRdb reanalysed the 5' RACE reads using MiXCR and keeps one entry per CDR3 protein. The sample has some 1,800,000 distinct CDR3 sequences; about two fifths are singletons. Roughly 9.2 milliliters of peripheral blood were drawn from each donor into EDTA-treated tubes. V was pared by 5 bases and J by 2 bases, with 6 bases of the junction left unmatched. This CDR3 has 14 amino acids. Germline-derived CDR1 and CDR2 are LGHNA and YSLEER.

The sample was blood. V gene TRBV4-3 combines with J gene TRBJ2-7; 7 nucleotides align to TRBD1. The source is a human donor in good health. DNA for the CDR3: TGCGCCAGCAGCTGTCGGACAGGTCCCTACGAGCAGTACTTC. Its protein is CASSCRTGPYEQYF.